This T cell receptor beta chain originates from a study of T cell changes during pregnancy in multiple sclerosis. Produced via immunoSEQ multiplex PCR; TCRdb's table is partial and in-frame only. The sample carries tens of thousands of clones, about 93% recorded once. The receptor comes from a female donor in good health, enrolled as a control in a pregnancy study. Sequences were derived from peripheral blood, sampled in the first trimester of pregnancy.

CDR3 sequence reads: CASNGGGTDTQYF. The DNA of the CDR3 is TGTGCCAGCAACGGGGGGGGGACAGATACGCAGTATTTT. This chain joins TRBV28 and TRBJ2-3, with 8 bases identical to TRBD2. In germline, CDR1 is MDHEN, CDR2 SYDVKM. This CDR3 has 13 residues. The J segment lost 3 bases and the V segment lost 7 bases, leaving 3 bases of the junction unmatched. Based on the CDR3 plus reference TRBV28 and TRBJ2-3, the full variable domain is DVKVTQSSRYLVKRTGEKVFLECVQDMDHENMFWYRQDPGLGLRLIYFSYDVKMKEKGDIPEGYSVSREKKERFSLILESASTNQTSMYLCASNGGGTDTQYFGPGTRLTVL.